The present T cell receptor beta chain was sequenced within a study of low-dose radiotherapy and immunotherapy resistance in tumors. Both TCRalpha and TCRbeta chains were reverse transcribed with V-gene-specific primers. TCRs underwent roughly 20 PCR cycles of amplification with a constant-region primer and V-primer adapter. In TCRdb, the reads were re-called with MiXCR into one record per CDR3 protein. The sample carries 65,000 to 95,000 distinct CDR3 sequences, under 20% recorded once. This sample's time point: after trial treatment. The treatment here: LDRT plus nivolumab, ipilimumab, low-dose cyclophosphamide and aspirin (RACIN trial). CDR1 is LGHNA, CDR2 YNFKEQ, per germline. Trimming cost V 2 bases and J 4 bases, with 11 bases left between them. CDR3 size: 14 residues. In this sample, this clonotype turned up many times.

The sample consisted of PBMCs, taken after low-dose radiotherapy plus immunotherapy. This clonotype was obtained from a male donor with prostate cancer. The chain recombines TRBV4-2 with TRBJ1-1; possibly TRBD1 for D (5 bases). CDR3 coding DNA: TGTGCCAGCAGCCAAAATCAGGGTGCCACTGAAGCTTTCTTT. Its translation is CASSQNQGATEAFF.